Given below is one TCR beta chain in context. The source of the sample is a study of OX40 agonist ivuxolimab in advanced cancers. Germline trimming cut 3 bases from V and 5 bases from J; bases unmatched to any gene: 4. Germline V gives CDR1 MNHEY, CDR2 SMNVEV (reference sequence). The CDR3 sequence is 14 residues long. Produced via immunoSEQ multiplex PCR; TCRdb's table is partial and in-frame only. This sample carries approximately 49,000 clones, about 80% of them seen once, and the ten largest clones take 1.5% to 2%. The rearrangement links TRBV27 to TRBJ1-5, with 7 bases fitting TRBD1. The clonotype was recovered from an adult with an advanced solid tumor such as melanoma, head and neck, liver or kidney cancer. This material consisted of CD4+ or CD8+ T cells sorted from blood, taken in a trial of the OX40 agonist ivuxolimab. CDR3 DNA sequence: TGTGCCAGCAGTTTGACAGGGCTTGATCAGCCCCAGCATTTT. Amino acids: CASSLTGLDQPQHF.